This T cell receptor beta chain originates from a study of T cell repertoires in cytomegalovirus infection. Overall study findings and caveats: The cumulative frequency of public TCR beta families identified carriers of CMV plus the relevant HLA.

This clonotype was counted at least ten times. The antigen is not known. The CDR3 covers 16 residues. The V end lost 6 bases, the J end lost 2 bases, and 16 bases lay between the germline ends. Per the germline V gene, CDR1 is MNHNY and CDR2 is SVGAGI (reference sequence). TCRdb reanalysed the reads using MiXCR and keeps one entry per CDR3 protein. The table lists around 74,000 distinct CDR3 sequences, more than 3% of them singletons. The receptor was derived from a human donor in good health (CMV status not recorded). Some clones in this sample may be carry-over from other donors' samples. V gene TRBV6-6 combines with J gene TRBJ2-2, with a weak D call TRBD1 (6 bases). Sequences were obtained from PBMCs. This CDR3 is CASSREGQYNTGELFF. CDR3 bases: TGTGCCAGCAGCCGGGAAGGACAGTACAACACCGGGGAGCTGTTTTTT.